These 5 T cell receptor beta chains were sequenced from one sample in a study of Ad26.COV2.S vaccination and SARS-CoV-2 variants (dated by TCRdb to the early 2020s). Library preparation used the immunoSEQ multiplex PCR assay. TCRdb holds this immuneACCESS table with in-frame rearrangements only. Some clones are missing; in checked studies, unresolved V genes explain under half, and the rest has no known cause. The sample table lists 200,000 to 250,000 clones, approximately 90% of them with a count of one. Jointly, the top ten make up about 10% of the sample. According to the study, the label for this sample's treatment or condition signals: 15 to 20 received Ad26.COV2.S at low or high dose, single or two shots; 5 received placebo; per-sample allocation not given. For vaccine and placebo recipients, repertoires were sequenced using samples collected on day 63 after the first injection. The sample consisted of peripheral blood, taken in a trial of Ad26.COV2.S vaccine versus placebo. These receptors were collected from a person between 18 and 60 years old who received the Ad26.COV2.S COVID-19 vaccine or a placebo.

The V call is TRBV30, the J call TRBJ2-3; TRBD2 agrees at 13 bases. CDR1 is GTSNPN, CDR2 SVGIG, per germline (reference sequence). J lost 6 bases, V lost 3 bases, and 12 bases had no gene match. The CDR3 is made up of 17 amino acids. DNA for the CDR3: TGTGCCTGGAGCCCGCCGATACTAGCGGGGGGGCGGGATACGCAGTATTTT. Residues: CAWSPPILAGGRDTQYF.

This chain connects TRBV6-6 to TRBJ2-5, with D unclear. V was clipped by 6 bases and J by 7 bases, with 12 bases between them. From germline, CDR1 is MNHNY and CDR2 SVGAGI (reference sequence). The CDR3 runs 12 residues. The DNA for the CDR3 is TGTGCCAGCAGATCCGAACCCGGGACCCAGTACTTC. This sequence encodes CASRSEPGTQYF.

The chain combines TRBV9 with TRBJ1-6, with 8 bases fitting TRBD1. CDR1 SGDLS and CDR2 YYNGEE come from the germline V gene. The junction had 9 bases not matched to a gene; V was cut back by 6 bases and J by 10 bases. CDR3 size: 14 residues. The DNA for the CDR3 is TGTGCCAGCACGCAGGGGGCTACGGAGTCACCCCTCCACTTT. It codes for CASTQGATESPLHF.

V and J are TRBV5-4 and TRBJ2-7, with D hard to call. CDR3 length: 12 amino acids. In germline, CDR1 is SGHNT, CDR2 YYREEE (reference sequence). The V end was cut by 0 bases, the J end by 7 bases, with 8 bases between. The CDR3 region is CASSLGLGEQYF. CDR3 sequence (DNA): TGTGCCAGCAGCTTGGGCCTAGGGGAGCAGTACTTC.

The V and J genes are TRBV4-1 and TRBJ1-3; no definite D call. This CDR3 spans 16 amino acids. Deletions cut 1 base from V and 4 bases from J, with 14 bases between. Per the germline V gene, CDR1 is MGHRA and CDR2 is YSYEKL. CDR3 nucleotide sequence: TGCGCCAGCAGCCAAGGGAGGATAGGGTTCGGAAACACCATATATTTT. Its translation is CASSQGRIGFGNTIYF.